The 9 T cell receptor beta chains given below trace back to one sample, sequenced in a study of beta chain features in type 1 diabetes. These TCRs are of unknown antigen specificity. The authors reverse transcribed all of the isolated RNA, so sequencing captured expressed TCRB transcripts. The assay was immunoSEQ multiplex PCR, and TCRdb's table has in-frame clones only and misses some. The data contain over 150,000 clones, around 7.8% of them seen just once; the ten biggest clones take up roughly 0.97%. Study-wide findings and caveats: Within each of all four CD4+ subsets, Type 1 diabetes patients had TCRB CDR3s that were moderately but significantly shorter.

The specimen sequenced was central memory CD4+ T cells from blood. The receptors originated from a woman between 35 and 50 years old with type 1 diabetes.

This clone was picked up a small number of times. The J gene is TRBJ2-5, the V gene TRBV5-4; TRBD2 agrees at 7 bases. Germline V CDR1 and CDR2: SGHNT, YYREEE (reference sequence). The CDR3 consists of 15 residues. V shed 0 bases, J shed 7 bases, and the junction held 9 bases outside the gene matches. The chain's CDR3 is CASSLGPGGTWTQYF. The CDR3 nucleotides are TGTGCCAGCAGCTTGGGGCCGGGAGGCACGTGGACCCAGTACTTC.

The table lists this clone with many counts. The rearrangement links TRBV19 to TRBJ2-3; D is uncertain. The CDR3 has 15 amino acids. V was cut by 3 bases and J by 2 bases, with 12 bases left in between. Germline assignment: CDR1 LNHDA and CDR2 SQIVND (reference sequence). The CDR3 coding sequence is TGTGCCAGTAGTATTCGAGCGAGAATCACAGATACGCAGTATTTT. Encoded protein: CASSIRARITDTQYF. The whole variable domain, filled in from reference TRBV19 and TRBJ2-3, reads DGGITQSPKYLFRKEGQNVTLSCEQNLNHDAMYWYRQDPGQGLRLIYYSQIVNDFQKGDIAEGYSVSREKKESFPLTVTSAQKNPTAFYLCASSIRARITDTQYFGPGTRLTVL.

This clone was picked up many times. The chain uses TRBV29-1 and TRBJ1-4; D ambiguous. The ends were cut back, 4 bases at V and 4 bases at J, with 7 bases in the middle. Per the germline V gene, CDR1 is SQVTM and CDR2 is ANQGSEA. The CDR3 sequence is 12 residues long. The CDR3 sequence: CSVVVSNEKLFF. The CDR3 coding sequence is TGCAGCGTTGTTGTCAGTAATGAAAAACTGTTTTTT. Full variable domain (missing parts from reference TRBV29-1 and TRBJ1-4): SAVISQKPSRDICQRGTSLTIQCQVDSQVTMMFWYRQQPGQSLTLIATANQGSEATYESGFVIDKFPISRPNLTFSTLTVSNMSPEDSSIYLCSVVVSNEKLFFGSGTQLSVL.

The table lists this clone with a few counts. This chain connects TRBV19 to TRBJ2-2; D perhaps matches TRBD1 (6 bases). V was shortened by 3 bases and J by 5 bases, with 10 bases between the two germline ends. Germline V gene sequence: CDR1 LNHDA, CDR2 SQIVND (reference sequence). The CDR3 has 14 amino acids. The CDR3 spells CASSINRATGELFF. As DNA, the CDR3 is TGTGCCAGTAGTATTAACAGGGCAACCGGGGAGCTGTTTTTT.

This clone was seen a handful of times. Written as DNA, the CDR3 is TGCGCCAGCAGCTTGGGCCCGTCGCGGGGGGTCTCCCCCGGGGCCAACGTCCTGACTTTC. Amino acids: CASSLGPSRGVSPGANVLTF. The V gene is TRBV5-1, the J gene TRBJ2-6; the match to TRBD2 covers 8 bases. After removal of 0 bases from V and 4 bases from J, the junction contained 15 bases not matched to a gene. This CDR3 has 20 residues. The germline V gene has CDR1 SGHRS and CDR2 YFSETQ.

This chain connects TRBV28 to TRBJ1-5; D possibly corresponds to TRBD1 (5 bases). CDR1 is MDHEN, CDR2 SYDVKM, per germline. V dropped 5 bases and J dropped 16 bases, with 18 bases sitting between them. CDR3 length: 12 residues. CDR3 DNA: TGTGCCAGCAGTGTCCGGGACGGGGGAGGACATTTT. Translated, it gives CASSVRDGGGHF.

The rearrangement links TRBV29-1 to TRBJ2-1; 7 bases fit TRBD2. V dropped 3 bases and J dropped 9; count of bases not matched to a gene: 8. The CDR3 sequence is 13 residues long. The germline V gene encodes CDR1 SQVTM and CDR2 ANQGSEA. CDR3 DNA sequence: TGCAGCGTTGATCTGGCGGGAGCGGCTGAGCAGTTCTTC. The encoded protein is CSVDLAGAAEQFF.

The CDR3 coding sequence is TGCGCCAGCAGCTTCACCGGGACATACACCGGGGAGCTGTTTTTT. Residues: CASSFTGTYTGELFF. The gene calls are TRBV5-1 and TRBJ2-2; perhaps TRBD1 as D (6 bases). V lost 2 bases and J 3 bases, leaving 11 bases between the germline ends. Germline assignment: CDR1 SGHRS and CDR2 YFSETQ. The CDR3 sequence is 15 residues long.

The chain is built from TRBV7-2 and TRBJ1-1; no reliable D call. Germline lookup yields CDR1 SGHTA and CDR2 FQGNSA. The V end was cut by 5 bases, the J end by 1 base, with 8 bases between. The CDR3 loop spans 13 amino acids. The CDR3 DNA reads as TGTGCCAGCAGCCGACAAGCGAACACTGAAGCTTTCTTT. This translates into CASSRQANTEAFF.